The 28 T cell receptor beta chains below all came from one sample that was sequenced in a study of shared clonotypes between healthy human individuals. Cells designated naive CD8 were CD45RO-negative and were positively selected for CCR7, with terminally differentiated effector memory CD45RA+ cells excluded. Some clones are missing from TCRdb's copy, which holds only in-frame ones; the method was immunoSEQ multiplex PCR. The table records about 2.1 million clones, about 93% of them present only once. Specimen: naive CD8+ T cells from PBMCs. The receptors come from a man aged 18-30 years in good health. Some clones in this sample may be carry-over from other donors' samples.

The chain carries TRBV9 and TRBJ2-5; D remains unclear. Germline CDR1 and CDR2: SGDLS and YYNGEE. The CDR3 has 14 amino acids. V dropped 0 bases and J dropped 4 bases, with 10 bases sitting between them. The CDR3 spells CASSVAGKGETQYF. The CDR3 coding sequence is TGTGCCAGCAGCGTAGCTGGGAAGGGAGAGACCCAGTACTTC.

This chain connects TRBV30 to TRBJ2-1; D ambiguous. Between the trimmed V and J ends, which lost 0 bases and 5 bases, there was a span of 11 bases. Per the germline V gene, CDR1 is GTSNPN and CDR2 is SVGIG (reference sequence). There are 14 residues in the CDR3. The CDR3 bases are TGTGCCTGGAGTGTGGGCGACCGAGACAATGAGCAGTTCTTC. It encodes CAWSVGDRDNEQFF.

The chain recombines TRBV6-6 with TRBJ1-1; a weak D match, TRBD1 (6 bases). The V end lost 1 base, the J end lost 4 bases, and 10 bases lay between the germline ends. Germline loops: CDR1 MNHNY, CDR2 SVGAGI (reference sequence). This CDR3 region has 14 residues. The CDR3 coding sequence is TGTGCCAGCAGTTACTTTGGGGGCAGCACTGAAGCTTTCTTT. As protein: CASSYFGGSTEAFF.

V is TRBV11-2 and J is TRBJ2-3; perhaps TRBD2 as D (5 bases). V lost 5 bases, J lost 6 bases, and 9 bases lay in between. The CDR3 loop spans 12 amino acids. CDR1 and CDR2 (germline): SGHAT, FQNNGV. The CDR3 nucleotides are TGTGCCAGCAGCACTAGGGTGGATACGCAGTATTTT. This encodes CASSTRVDTQYF.

V gene TRBV11-2 combines with J gene TRBJ2-7; perhaps TRBD1 as D (7 bases). Germline V gives CDR1 SGHAT, CDR2 FQNNGV. V lost 3 bases, J lost 4 bases, and 16 bases lay in between. There are 15 residues in the CDR3. This CDR3 is CASSFGGTVTYEQYF. CDR3 in DNA: TGTGCCAGCAGCTTTGGCGGGACAGTAACGTACGAGCAGTACTTC.

The rearrangement links TRBV5-1 to TRBJ2-7; TRBD2 is a possible D gene (6 bases). Per the germline V gene, CDR1 is SGHRS and CDR2 is YFSETQ. The CDR3 has 13 amino acids. Between the trimmed V and J ends, which lost 5 bases and 5 bases, there was a span of 14 bases. Here the CDR3 DNA reads TGCGCCAGCAGAATCCCTAGCGACAACGAGCAGTACTTC. It encodes CASRIPSDNEQYF.

This clone was recorded only once. The gene calls are TRBV28 and TRBJ2-7; 7 nucleotides line up with TRBD1. V lost 5 bases, J lost 0 bases, and 10 bases stayed unmatched. The CDR3 is 16 residues long. The germline V gene encodes CDR1 MDHEN and CDR2 SYDVKM. CDR3 nucleotide sequence: TGTGCCAGCAGTCCCTACGACAGGGCGAACTCCTACGAGCAGTACTTC. Amino acids: CASSPYDRANSYEQYF.

V usage is TRBV27 and J usage is TRBJ2-6, with D unclear. Germline V lookup: CDR1 MNHEY, CDR2 SMNVEV (reference sequence). The CDR3 spans 17 residues. Trimming removed 5 bases at V and 0 bases at J, with 14 bases between. In DNA form, the CDR3 reads TGTGCCAGCAGTCCTCTAGAGAACCTCTCTGGGGCCAACGTCCTGACTTTC. Its translation is CASSPLENLSGANVLTF. The variable domain in full, completed from reference TRBV27 and TRBJ2-6, reads EAQVTQNPRYLITVTGKKLTVTCSQNMNHEYMSWYRQDPGLGLRQIYYSMNVEVTDKGDVPEGYKVSRKEKRNFPLILESPSPNQTSLYFCASSPLENLSGANVLTFGAGSRLTVL.

This clone came up once. The rearrangement links TRBV7-9 to TRBJ2-2, with D perhaps TRBD1 (5 bases). From germline, CDR1 is SEHNR and CDR2 FQNEAQ (reference sequence). Trimming shortened V by 2 bases and J by 6 bases, and 7 bases separated the two germline ends. This CDR3 has 13 residues. The CDR3 nucleotides read TGTGCCAGCAGCTTAAGGGGCTCCGGGGAGCTGTTTTTT. This sequence encodes CASSLRGSGELFF.

V usage is TRBV27 and J usage is TRBJ1-2; 7 positions match TRBD1. The germline CDR1 and CDR2 sequences are MNHEY and SMNVEV (reference sequence). This CDR3 spans 14 amino acids. The ends lost 5 bases at V and 4 bases at J; junction bases unmatched: 7. In DNA, the CDR3 is TGTGCCAGCAGTACAGGGGAGGAAAGCTATGGCTACACCTTC. This encodes CASSTGEESYGYTF.

This clone was detected only once. The chain combines TRBV27 with TRBJ2-7; D remains ambiguous. The CDR3 totals 16 residues. The germline gives CDR1 MNHEY, CDR2 SMNVEV (reference sequence). V lost 5 bases and J 1 base, leaving 18 bases between the germline ends. CDR3 residues: CASSPSAGPRSYEQYF. For the CDR3, the DNA is TGTGCCAGCAGTCCATCAGCCGGGCCCAGGTCCTACGAGCAGTACTTC.

V is TRBV7-9 and J is TRBJ2-7, with D maybe TRBD2 (6 bases). Germline V gene lookup returns CDR1 SEHNR and CDR2 FQNEAQ (reference sequence). This CDR3 is 14 amino acids long. V was trimmed by 4 bases and J by 2 bases, leaving 12 bases between them. This CDR3 reads CASSWTMVPYEQYF. DNA of the CDR3: TGTGCCAGCAGCTGGACTATGGTACCCTACGAGCAGTACTTC. The whole variable domain, remainder taken from reference TRBV7-9 and TRBJ2-7, is DTGVSQNPRHKITKRGQNVTFRCDPISEHNRLYWYRQTLGQGPEFLTYFQNEAQLEKSRLLSDRFSAERPKGSFSTLEIQRTEQGDSAMYLCASSWTMVPYEQYFGPGTRLTVT.

The rearrangement links TRBV9 to TRBJ2-3; weak D call: TRBD2 (7 bases). This CDR3 is built from 17 residues. Per germline, CDR1 SGDLS and CDR2 YYNGEE. Deletions cut 0 bases from V and 1 base from J, with 15 bases between. Here the CDR3 reads CASSVGGGETGTDTQYF. The CDR3 coding sequence is TGTGCCAGCAGCGTAGGAGGGGGGGAGACGGGCACAGATACGCAGTATTTT.

The V call is TRBV7-9, the J call TRBJ2-1; 7 positions match TRBD2. Trimming took 1 base from V and 9 from J; bases not matched to a gene: 12. The CDR3 spans 16 residues. Germline values: CDR1 SEHNR, CDR2 FQNEAQ (reference sequence). CDR3 bases: TGTGCCAGCAGCTTAGGTTGGGGCGGGAGCGGTAGTGAGCAGTTCTTC. As protein: CASSLGWGGSGSEQFF.

The V gene is TRBV28, the J gene TRBJ2-2; no clear D gene. Trimming took 2 bases from V and 1 from J, leaving 8 bases between them. Germline CDR1 MDHEN, CDR2 SYDVKM. CDR3 length: 15 residues. CDR3 sequence: CASSLSPGNTGELFF. The CDR3 bases are TGTGCCAGCAGTTTAAGCCCAGGGAACACCGGGGAGCTGTTTTTT.

The table lists this clone with a few counts. V and J are TRBV29-1 and TRBJ1-1, with D possibly being TRBD1 (5 bases). This CDR3 is 10 amino acids long. The V gene's germline CDR1 is SQVTM and CDR2 ANQGSEA. The V end lost 8 bases, the J end lost 6 bases, and 10 bases lay between the germline ends. CDR3 in DNA: TGCAGCTGCTGGGGCCCTGAAGCTTTCTTT. Translating gives CSCWGPEAFF.

Comment on this clone: This sample also contains other DNA sequences that code for the same CDR3. The chain employs TRBV11-2 and TRBJ2-7; TRBD2 is a possible D gene (5 bases). Trimming removed 1 base at V and 6 bases at J, with 10 bases between. CDR1 SGHAT and CDR2 FQNNGV come from the germline V gene. This CDR3 has 13 residues. The CDR3 sequence: CASSLGGRSEQYF. CDR3 DNA: TGTGCCAGCAGCTTAGGCGGGCGGTCCGAGCAGTACTTC.

V usage is TRBV5-8 and J usage is TRBJ1-1; no clear D. Germline V gene lookup returns CDR1 SGHTS and CDR2 YDEGEE. The V and J ends lost 0 bases and 5 bases respectively, with 11 bases between them. This CDR3 spans 14 amino acids. CDR3 amino acids: CASSLAGELTEAFF. The CDR3 region has the DNA TGTGCCAGCAGCTTGGCTGGGGAACTGACTGAAGCTTTCTTT. The variable domain in full, completed from reference TRBV5-8 and TRBJ1-1, reads EAGVTQSPTHLIKTRGQQATLRCSPISGHTSVYWYQQALGLGLQFLLWYDEGEERNRGNFPPRFSGRQFPNYSSELNVNALELEDSALYLCASSLAGELTEAFFGQGTRLTVV.

The J gene is TRBJ2-1, the V gene TRBV15; D unclear. The CDR3 has 13 residues. Trimming took off 4 bases at V and 2 bases at J, with 6 bases between the two ends. The germline V gene encodes CDR1 LNHNV and CDR2 YYDKDF (reference sequence). The CDR3 protein is CATSIGTYNEQFF. As DNA, the CDR3 is TGTGCCACCAGCATAGGGACCTACAATGAGCAGTTCTTC.

This CDR3 reads CASSFLQEGTAEAFF. In DNA form, the CDR3 reads TGTGCCAGCAGTTTTCTTCAGGAGGGTACCGCTGAAGCTTTCTTT. The rearrangement uses TRBV28 and TRBJ1-1; D is unresolved. V shed 3 bases and J shed 6 bases, with 17 bases lying between them. Germline V CDR1 and CDR2: MDHEN, SYDVKM. CDR3 length: 15 amino acids.

The DNA of the CDR3 is TGTGCCAGCAGCGCCCGCGGGAGGGGGTACGAGCAGTACTTC. This translates into CASSARGRGYEQYF. The chain uses TRBV28 and TRBJ2-7, with TRBD2 matching over 9 bases. The CDR3 is 14 amino acids. With 6 bases clipped from V and 4 bases from J, the junction kept 7 bases outside the gene matches. CDR1 and CDR2 from the germline V gene are MDHEN and SYDVKM.

This clone was detected once. This sample also contains other DNA sequences that code for the same CDR3. The rearrangement links TRBV11-2 to TRBJ2-7, with D uncertain. Germline V gene data show CDR1 as SGHAT and CDR2 as FQNNGV. V shed 1 base and J shed 1 base, with 5 bases lying between them. CDR3 length: 13 residues. CDR3 protein: CASSLAVSYEQYF. The CDR3 region has the DNA TGTGCCAGCAGCTTAGCGGTATCCTACGAGCAGTACTTC.

V and J are TRBV7-9 and TRBJ1-1; D might be TRBD1 (6 bases). The CDR3 contains 16 residues. Germline V gene data show CDR1 as SEHNR and CDR2 as FQNEAQ (reference sequence). V was pared by 7 bases and J by 1 base, with 19 bases between. The chain's CDR3 is CASNGGRGAQNTEAFF. As DNA, the CDR3 is TGTGCCAGCAACGGGGGGCGGGGAGCCCAGAACACTGAAGCTTTCTTT.

This clone was found once. V and J are TRBV9 and TRBJ2-2; TRBD1 aligns across 8 bases. The germline gives CDR1 SGDLS, CDR2 YYNGEE. The length of the CDR3 is 16 residues. Germline trimming cut 3 bases from V and 7 bases from J; bases unmatched to any gene: 11. The CDR3, as DNA: TGTGCCAGCAGCGCCGAGGGTCAGGGGGCGGGCGGGGAGCTGTTTTTT. This gives the protein CASSAEGQGAGGELFF.

The gene calls are TRBV7-3 and TRBJ2-2, with D perhaps TRBD1 (5 bases). The CDR3 length is 12 residues. The germline CDR1 and CDR2 sequences are SGHTA and FQGTGA. V was cut by 5 bases and J by 8 bases, with 9 bases left in between. DNA for the CDR3: TGTGCCAGCAGCGCAGGGCCGGGGGAGCTGTTTTTT. Its translation: CASSAGPGELFF.

A single count supports this clone. The chain links TRBV6-1 to TRBJ1-5; D gene uncertain. This CDR3 is built from 15 residues. CDR1 and CDR2 from the germline V gene are MNHNS and SASEGT. V gave up 3 bases and J gave up 3 bases, with 12 bases separating them. CDR3 DNA sequence: TGTGCCAGCAGTGAGGGAGGGAAACACAATCAGCCCCAGCATTTT. Protein product: CASSEGGKHNQPQHF.

The genes are TRBV7-9 and TRBJ1-4, with D unresolved. The V and J ends lost 0 bases and 5 bases respectively, with 7 bases between them. The CDR3 length is 14 residues. Germline loops: CDR1 SEHNR, CDR2 FQNEAQ (reference sequence). DNA for the CDR3: TGTGCCAGCAGCTTAGCGCGAGTAAATGAAAAACTGTTTTTT. This codes for CASSLARVNEKLFF.

Comments on this clone: At the DNA level, this CDR3 is encoded by other sequences in the same sample as well. This chain links TRBV9 with TRBJ2-7; D unclear. The length of the CDR3 is 12 residues. Germline values: CDR1 SGDLS, CDR2 YYNGEE. V was shortened by 3 bases and J by 0 bases, with 4 bases between the two germline ends. This CDR3 reads CASSGSSYEQYF. CDR3 bases: TGTGCCAGCAGCGGAAGCTCCTACGAGCAGTACTTC.